This TCR beta chain derives from a study of T-cell reconstitution after alpha-beta-depleted transplantation in children. TCRbeta library construction was performed incorporating unique molecular identifiers. TCRdb ran MiXCR on the PCR reads and lists one entry per CDR3 protein. The data show roughly 500,000 distinct CDR3 sequences, about 31% seen once. The source was PBMCs from the stem cell graft donor, collected from the stem cell graft. This receptor was identified in a human donor who donated a stem cell graft to a child with aplastic anemia.

In DNA, the CDR3 is TGTGCCAGCTCACCATCCCCATCAGGGTCTGGAAACACCATATATTTT. Translating it yields CASSPSPSGSGNTIYF. The chain links TRBV18 to TRBJ1-3; tentative D call: TRBD1 (5 bases). This CDR3 has 16 residues. CDR1 KGHSH and CDR2 LQKENI come from the germline V gene. The V gene lost 2 bases and the J gene lost 1 base, with 12 bases spanning the gap.